Below are 5 T cell receptor beta chains sequenced from a single sample in a study of beta chain features in type 1 diabetes. The whole isolated RNA underwent reverse transcription, so sequencing captured expressed TCRB transcripts. The repertoire was sequenced with immunoSEQ multiplex PCR; TCRdb's copy has only in-frame clones and lacks some. The sample has a few hundred thousand clones, over 9% seen once; the top ten hold about 0.6%. Study findings and constraints: Moderate yet significant TCRB CDR3 shortening was seen in Type 1 diabetes patients in all four CD4+ subsets.

These receptors' targets are unknown. The sequenced sample was central memory CD4+ T cells from blood. The receptors here all came from a man aged 30-40 years with type 1 diabetes.

This clone was counted between two and nine times. The chain couples TRBV6-6 to TRBJ2-7; no clear D. Germline CDR1 reads MNHNY; CDR2 reads SVGAGI (reference sequence). The CDR3 spans 13 residues. V lost 6 bases and J lost 6, with 15 bases in between. CDR3 bases: TGTGCCAGCAGATTAGACAACCCCTCCGAGCAGTACTTC. Its translation is CASRLDNPSEQYF.

The J gene is TRBJ2-7, the V gene TRBV4-2, with D hard to call. Germline CDR1 is LGHNA and CDR2 is YNFKEQ. CDR3 length: 15 amino acids. V gave up 1 base and J gave up 1 base, with 11 bases separating them. CDR3 residues: CASSQGYQPSYEQYF. For the CDR3, the DNA is TGTGCCAGCAGCCAAGGTTATCAGCCTTCCTACGAGCAGTACTTC.

This clone occurred a few times. The V gene is TRBV7-6, the J gene TRBJ2-3, with D maybe TRBD2 (5 bases). Germline CDR1 SGHVS, CDR2 FNYEAQ. The length of the CDR3 is 18 residues. The V end lost 3 bases, the J end lost 0 bases, and 19 bases lay between the germline ends. The CDR3 region is CASSFFGVAARSTDTQYF. The CDR3, as DNA: TGTGCCAGCAGCTTCTTCGGGGTGGCGGCCCGAAGCACAGATACGCAGTATTTT.

The chain carries TRBV7-8 and TRBJ2-3, with TRBD2 matching 11 bases. The junction had 5 bases not matched to a gene; V was cut back by 3 bases and J by 3 bases. From germline, CDR1 is SGHVS and CDR2 FQNEAQ. This CDR3 is 16 amino acids long. CDR3 residues: CASSLGTSGFTDTQYF. CDR3 nucleotide sequence: TGTGCCAGCAGCTTGGGGACTAGCGGTTTTACAGATACGCAGTATTTT.

The sample holds a few counts of this clone. The chain carries TRBV11-1 and TRBJ2-1; no reliable D call. Germline V gene lookup returns CDR1 SGHAT and CDR2 FQDESV (reference sequence). The CDR3 runs 15 residues. Trimming removed 4 bases at V and 5 bases at J, with 15 bases between. In DNA form, the CDR3 reads TGTGCCAGCAGCTCCCGCTTGATTCCCAACAATGAGCAGTTCTTC. The encoded protein is CASSSRLIPNNEQFF.